These 13 T cell receptor beta chains were sequenced from one sample in a study of T cells in localized non-small cell lung cancer. TCRdb keeps only in-frame clones here, not all; method: immunoSEQ multiplex PCR. The table has roughly 24,000 clones, 81% seen once. The sequencing used peripheral blood, collected before any cancer treatment. These receptors all come from a man aged 40 to 70 with stage III squamous cell lung carcinoma.

The DNA for the CDR3 is TGTGCCAGCAGTGACAGGGTCCCTCCAGAGACCCAGTACTTC. Its translation is CASSDRVPPETQYF. This chain joins TRBV6-1 and TRBJ2-5, with TRBD1 as a possible D gene (5 bases). V was pared by 3 bases and J by 4 bases, with 12 bases between. The CDR3 extends over 14 amino acids. Looked up from germline, CDR1 is MNHNS and CDR2 is SASEGT.

The CDR3 here is CASSSGTGGKPQHF. Written as DNA, the CDR3 is TGTGCCAGCAGCTCCGGGACCGGGGGGAAGCCCCAGCATTTT. The chain recombines TRBV7-6 with TRBJ1-5; tentatively, D is TRBD1 (5 bases). V was pared by 4 bases and J by 8 bases, with 15 bases between. This CDR3 comprises 14 residues. CDR1 is SGHVS, CDR2 FNYEAQ, per germline.

The chain recombines TRBV6-1 with TRBJ1-2; weak D call: TRBD1 (5 bases). Germline-derived CDR1 and CDR2 are MNHNS and SASEGT. Trimming shortened V by 3 bases and J by 8 bases, and 19 bases separated the two germline ends. This CDR3 has 15 residues. The CDR3 protein is CASSDPSSRVDGYTF. CDR3 DNA sequence: TGTGCCAGCAGTGATCCGTCGTCCAGGGTGGACGGCTACACCTTC.

This clone was found once. V usage is TRBV7-2 and J usage is TRBJ2-7; TRBD1 or TRBD2 may be the D gene (5 bases each). Germline V lookup: CDR1 SGHTA, CDR2 FQGNSA. V was trimmed by 4 bases and J by 2 bases, leaving 15 bases between them. This CDR3 spans 15 amino acids. CDR3 region: CASSSKTGTAYEQYF. CDR3 in DNA: TGTGCCAGCAGCTCTAAGACCGGGACCGCCTACGAGCAGTACTTC.

The chain carries TRBV18 and TRBJ1-1, with D possibly being TRBD1 (5 bases). Germline values: CDR1 KGHSH, CDR2 LQKENI. Trimming took 3 bases from V and 4 from J, leaving 15 bases between them. The CDR3 has 15 amino acids. CDR3 sequence (DNA): TGTGCCAGCTCACCGGGCGGGGGGGGTGGCACTGAAGCTTTCTTT. Translation gives CASSPGGGGGTEAFF.

This clone has just a few counts. V and J are TRBV30 and TRBJ2-6, with D hard to call. V gave up 4 bases and J gave up 1 base, with 20 bases separating them. From germline, CDR1 is GTSNPN and CDR2 SVGIG (reference sequence). This CDR3 spans 18 amino acids. The CDR3 bases are TGTGCCTGGAACCCGACCGCCTTCTCTGCTTCTGGGGCCAACGTCCTGACTTTC. Its translation is CAWNPTAFSASGANVLTF.

Concerning this clone itself: Mismatch with germline at one junction end may stem from a read error. The J gene is TRBJ1-1, the V gene TRBV20-1, with D hard to call. This CDR3 region has 11 residues. Germline V gene data show CDR1 as DFQATT and CDR2 as SNEGSKA (reference sequence). The CDR3 bases are TGCAGTGCTAGAGAGAACATTGAAGCTTTCTTT. It specifies CSARENIEAFF.

This chain joins TRBV30 and TRBJ1-1; 7 bases line up with TRBD1. The germline CDR1 and CDR2 sequences are GTSNPN and SVGIG (reference sequence). V lost 1 base and J lost 3; bases outside the gene matches: 5. The CDR3 extends over 14 amino acids. The CDR3 protein is CAWSAGRGHTEAFF. The CDR3 nucleotides are TGTGCCTGGAGTGCGGGTAGGGGGCACACTGAAGCTTTCTTT.

The chain carries TRBV11-2 and TRBJ2-1; D gene ambiguous. There are 15 residues in the CDR3. Germline CDR1 is SGHAT and CDR2 is FQNNGV. With 5 bases removed from V and 6 bases from J, the gap between germline ends came to 17 bases. The CDR3 nucleotides are TGTGCCAGCAGCCTCAATCTGGCGGCGACCAATGAGCAGTTCTTC. Translating gives CASSLNLAATNEQFF.

The chain has TRBV27 and TRBJ2-5, with D perhaps given as TRBD1 or TRBD2 (5 bases each). The CDR3 runs to 16 residues. Germline CDR1 reads MNHEY; CDR2 reads SMNVEV (reference sequence). Trimming stripped 6 bases from V and 2 bases from J, with 19 bases between. The CDR3 region has the DNA TGTGCCAGCAGACTCCACCGGGACCTAATTCAAGAGACCCAGTACTTC. Its translation is CASRLHRDLIQETQYF.

V is TRBV30 and J is TRBJ2-7, with 7 bases aligning to TRBD1. The trim removed 4 bases at V and 0 bases at J, leaving 9 bases unmatched. The CDR3 has 15 residues. Germline V lookup: CDR1 GTSNPN, CDR2 SVGIG (reference sequence). CDR3 in amino acids: CAWNRGLGSSYEQYF. The CDR3 DNA follows: TGTGCCTGGAACAGGGGATTAGGCAGCTCCTACGAGCAGTACTTC. Using reference TRBV30 and TRBJ2-7 for the parts outside the CDR3, the full variable domain is SQTIHQWPATLVQPVGSPLSLECTVEGTSNPNLYWYRQAAGRGLQLLFYSVGIGQISSEVPQNLSASRPQDRQFILSSKKLLLSDSGFYLCAWNRGLGSSYEQYFGPGTRLTVT.

The gene calls are TRBV11-3 and TRBJ1-1; tentatively, D is TRBD1 (5 bases). Trimming removed 6 bases at V and 1 base at J, with 9 bases between. Per germline, CDR1 SGHNT and CDR2 YENEEA. The CDR3 has 13 amino acids. DNA for the CDR3: TGTGCCAGCAGTAGGGGTCCGAACACTGAAGCTTTCTTT. Its protein product is CASSRGPNTEAFF.

This clone has a handful of counts. The chain joins TRBV5-6 to TRBJ2-5; 9 bases are shared with TRBD2. Germline V CDR1 and CDR2: SGHDT, YYEEEE. V was clipped by 0 bases and J by 0 bases; unmatched bases: 6. This CDR3 has 17 residues. The CDR3 DNA sequence: TGTGCCAGCAGCTTGGCCGGCAGCGGGGGGTACCAAGAGACCCAGTACTTC. Translating it yields CASSLAGSGGYQETQYF.